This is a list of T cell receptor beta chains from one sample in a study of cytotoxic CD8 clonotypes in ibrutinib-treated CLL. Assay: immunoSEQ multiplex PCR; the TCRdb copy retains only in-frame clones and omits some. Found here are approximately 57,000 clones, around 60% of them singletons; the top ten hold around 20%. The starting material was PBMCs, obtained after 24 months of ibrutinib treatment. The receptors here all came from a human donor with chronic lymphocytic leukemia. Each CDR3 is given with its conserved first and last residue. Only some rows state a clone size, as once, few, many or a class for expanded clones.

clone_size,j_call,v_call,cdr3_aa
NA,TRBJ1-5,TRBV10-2,CASSESIRSQPQHF
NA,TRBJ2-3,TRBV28,CASNSGTGTQYF
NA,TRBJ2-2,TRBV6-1,CASTRPRTTGELFF
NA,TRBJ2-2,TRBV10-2,CASDRGANTGELFF
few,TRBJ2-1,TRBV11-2,CASSSRDSVDEQFF
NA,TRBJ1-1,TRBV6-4,CASSDRAGANTEAFF
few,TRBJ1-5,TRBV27,CASGQNSNQPQHF
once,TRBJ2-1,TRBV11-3,CASSLPIERPGYNEQFF
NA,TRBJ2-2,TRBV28,CASSHPFGQIGELFF
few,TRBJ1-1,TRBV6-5,CASSYGPVTEAFF
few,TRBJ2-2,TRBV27,CASSFTVDPGELFF
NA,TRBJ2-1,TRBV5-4,CASSLSTVRPYNEQFF
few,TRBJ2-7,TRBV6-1,CASREYYEQYF
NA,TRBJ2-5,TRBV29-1,CSVWQSRETQYF
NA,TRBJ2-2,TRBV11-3,CASSRNTGELFF
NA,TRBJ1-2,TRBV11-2,CASSSYDRASYGYTF
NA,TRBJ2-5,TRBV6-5,CASSYTDTPGETQYF
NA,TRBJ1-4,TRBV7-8,CASSLVGEKLFF
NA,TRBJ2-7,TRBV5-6,CASSWGTGPYEQYF
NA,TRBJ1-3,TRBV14,CASSQEVFEGNTIYF
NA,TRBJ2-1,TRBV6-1,CASRWLGVTEQFF
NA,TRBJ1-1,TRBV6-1,CASSSTTRNTEAFF
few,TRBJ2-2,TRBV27,CASSLAGVTFTGELFF
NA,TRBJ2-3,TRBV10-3,CVISGPGKGGDTQYF
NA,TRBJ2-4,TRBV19,CASRSTGTAKNIQYF
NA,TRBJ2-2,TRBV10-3,CAISRRGTNTGELFF